The subject of this entry is one TCR beta chain. The CDR3 contains 17 residues. V lost 0 bases, J lost 5 bases, and 9 bases stayed unmatched. Germline V lookup: CDR1 SGHDN, CDR2 FVKESK. The entry originates in a study of cytomegalovirus exposure and HLA in healthy donors. Only in-frame clones appear in the TCRdb table, and some are missing; sequencing was by immunoSEQ multiplex PCR. In the table there are over 150,000 clones, 85% of which are singletons. Sequencing was carried out using PBMCs. The clonotype comes from a man younger than 30 in good health and CMV-seropositive. The chain links TRBV14 to TRBJ2-1, with 8 positions matching TRBD2. The CDR3 DNA follows: TGTGCCAGCAGCCAAGAGGCAGGGACTAGAGGCCACAATGAGCAGTTCTTC. This sequence encodes CASSQEAGTRGHNEQFF.